This TCR beta chain is from a study of T cells in Graves' hyperthyroidism and ophthalmopathy. General study findings and limits: Ophthalmopathy was separated from stable hyperthyroidism by a 13 V-J model. Among thyroid clonotypes expanded above 0.001, most also appeared in blood.

Investigators excluded patients with uncontrolled infection, other autoimmune disease, pregnancy or lactation. The diagnoses drew upon clinical symptoms, serum thyroxine and TRAb, thyroid ultrasound and orbital computed tomography. The V and J ends lost 8 bases and 1 base respectively, with 11 bases between them. Germline V lookup: CDR1 MGHDK, CDR2 SYGVNS. The CDR3 totals 13 residues. To note about this clonotype: The antigen is undetermined.

Template material for amplifying TCR beta CDR3 regions consisted of RNA transcripts. The HTBI primer set served for first-round RT-PCR of the TCR CDR3. Via MiXCR, TCRdb re-called the multiplex PCR reads, giving one row per CDR3 protein. The data contain around 620,000 distinct CDR3 sequences, roughly 50% of them singletons. Sequenced sample: peripheral blood or thyroid tissue (not recorded which). This TCR derives from an adult woman with Graves' disease, either hyperthyroidism or ophthalmopathy (not recorded which). This sequence joins TRBV25-1 and TRBJ2-5; D tentatively fits TRBD1 or TRBD2 (5 bases each). Written as DNA, the CDR3 is TGTGCCAGCCGGGGCCCCGGCCAAGAGACCCAGTACTTC. This codes for CASRGPGQETQYF.